This TCR beta chain was sequenced in a study of blood T cells in healthy people across ages. On the study more broadly: Per two T cells, about one barcoded beta molecule was captured through template switching. General observations from the study: More naive CD4+ cells and higher diversity were found in long-lived than in aged donors.

Sample-barcoded 5' priming and a J-beta primer mix drove a second PCR of about 6 to 11 cycles. TCRdb recomputed calls from the 5' RACE reads with MiXCR, one row per CDR3 protein. This sample yields about 1 million distinct CDR3 sequences, of which less than 50% are seen a single time; 18% belongs to the top ten. Details on this clonotype: What it recognizes is unknown.

This TCR derives from a woman in her sixties or seventies in good health. What was sequenced was blood.

The CDR3 sequence: CASSLELAGRETQYF. In nucleotides, the CDR3 is TGTGCCAGCAGCTTAGAGCTAGCGGGAAGAGAGACCCAGTACTTC. This chain connects TRBV11-2 to TRBJ2-5, with 9 bases matching TRBD2. This CDR3 comprises 15 residues. CDR1 and CDR2 (germline): SGHAT, FQNNGV. V shed 0 bases, J shed 4 bases, and the junction held 3 bases outside the gene matches.